The 30 T cell receptor beta chains reported below all come from one sample, sequenced in a study of cytomegalovirus exposure and HLA in healthy donors. PCR amplification relied on 60 Vbeta primers (plus 13 Jbeta primers). Some clones are missing from TCRdb's copy, which holds only in-frame ones; the method was immunoSEQ multiplex PCR. The sample holds some 190,000 clones, around 83% seen once. Sequenced material: PBMCs. The receptors come from a woman aged 40 to 50 in good health and CMV-seronegative.

This clone was seen more than once but under ten times. The gene calls are TRBV19 and TRBJ1-2; tentatively, D is TRBD1 (5 bases). The CDR3 runs to 17 residues. V was cut by 2 bases and J by 0 bases, with 16 bases left in between. CDR1 is LNHDA and CDR2 is SQIVND in the germline V gene (reference sequence). CDR3 residues: CASSIRQMINANYGYTF. The DNA of the CDR3 is TGTGCCAGTAGTATAAGACAGATGATTAACGCTAACTATGGCTACACCTTC.

This rearrangement joins TRBV2 to TRBJ2-7; D unclear. The CDR3 totals 12 residues. Germline CDR1 is SNHLY and CDR2 is FYNNEI. V was cut by 5 bases and J by 7 bases, with 12 bases left in between. This CDR3 is CASSPLVGEQYF. The CDR3 region has the DNA TGTGCCAGCAGTCCCCTAGTAGGAGAGCAGTACTTC. The full variable domain, in which reference TRBV2 and TRBJ2-7 provide the parts outside the CDR3, is EPEVTQTPSHQVTQMGQEVILRCVPISNHLYFYWYRQILGQKVEFLVSFYNNEISEKSEIFDDQFSVERPDGSNFTLKIRSTKLEDSAMYFCASSPLVGEQYFGPGTRLTVT.

This clone was seen more than once but under ten times. V is TRBV5-1 and J is TRBJ2-2, with unresolved D. Germline V gives CDR1 SGHRS, CDR2 YFSETQ. The CDR3 has 15 amino acids. V was pared by 4 bases and J by 0 bases, with 10 bases between. This CDR3 is CASSLTGSNTGELFF. CDR3 bases: TGCGCCAGCAGCCTCACTGGTTCGAACACCGGGGAGCTGTTTTTT.

V is TRBV2 and J is TRBJ2-2; D might be TRBD2 (6 bases). V was cut by 10 bases and J by 6 bases, with 27 bases left in between. From germline, CDR1 is SNHLY and CDR2 FYNNEI. The CDR3 sequence is 17 residues long. The CDR3 region has the DNA TGTGCCAAAAGCCCTAAAGTGATCGGGAGTGTGGCCGGGGAGCTGTTTTTT. Its protein product is CAKSPKVIGSVAGELFF.

The V gene is TRBV19, the J gene TRBJ1-1; TRBD1 aligns across 9 bases. CDR3 length: 15 amino acids. The V gene end was trimmed by 1 base and the J gene end by 5 bases; junction bases not matched to a gene: 5. The germline V gene has CDR1 LNHDA and CDR2 SQIVND (reference sequence). Here the CDR3 reads CASSIGDRAFTEAFF. CDR3 DNA sequence: TGTGCCAGTAGTATAGGGGACAGGGCCTTTACTGAAGCTTTCTTT.

This clone was detected once. V and J are TRBV6-5 and TRBJ1-2; TRBD1 matches at 9 bases. Germline values: CDR1 MNHEY, CDR2 SVGAGI. The trim removed 5 bases at V and 8 bases at J, leaving 12 bases unmatched. The CDR3 runs to 15 residues. CDR3 sequence (DNA): TGTGCCAGCAGTGTTCGGACAGGGGTTCCGGGGGGCTACACCTTC. This gives the protein CASSVRTGVPGGYTF.

The rearrangement links TRBV11-2 to TRBJ2-1; possibly TRBD2 for D (7 bases). The CDR3 covers 16 residues. Trimming left V 0 bases short and J 10 bases short, with 19 bases between. In germline, CDR1 is SGHAT, CDR2 FQNNGV. The CDR3 bases are TGTGCCAGCAGCTTAGATCGGTCGGGGGGCCCTTGGGAGCAGTTCTTC. Its translation: CASSLDRSGGPWEQFF.

This clone was detected once. The chain is built from TRBV29-1 and TRBJ2-7; TRBD2 aligns across 7 bases. Trimming took 6 bases from V and 6 from J; bases not matched to a gene: 11. The CDR3 length is 13 residues. Germline lookup yields CDR1 SQVTM and CDR2 ANQGSEA. The CDR3 DNA follows: TGCAGCGTAACAGTTTCGGGGGGAGGCGAGCAGTACGTC. Amino acids: CSVTVSGGGEQYV.

The rearrangement uses TRBV11-1 and TRBJ2-1, with 13 bases lining up with TRBD2. V shed 5 bases and J 7 bases; nucleotides not matched to a gene: 5. The CDR3 length is 15 residues. Germline V lookup: CDR1 SGHAT, CDR2 FQDESV (reference sequence). The CDR3 reads CASSNPGLAGNEQFF. The CDR3 region has the DNA TGTGCCAGCAGCAATCCGGGACTAGCGGGAAATGAGCAGTTCTTC.

The genes are TRBV6-4 and TRBJ2-7; possible D gene TRBD2, 5 bases. This CDR3 has 15 residues. V was cut by 2 bases and J by 7 bases, with 18 bases left in between. The germline CDR1 and CDR2 sequences are MRHNA and SNTAGT. CDR3 sequence (DNA): TGTGCCAGCAGTGACCAAACCAGAGAGGGTGAGGAGCAGTACTTC. It translates to CASSDQTREGEEQYF.

The chain has TRBV19 and TRBJ1-1; D is possibly TRBD1 (5 bases). Germline V gene sequence: CDR1 LNHDA, CDR2 SQIVND (reference sequence). The CDR3 totals 17 residues. The ends were cut back, 4 bases at V and 3 bases at J, with 21 bases in the middle. The CDR3 sequence: CASSSGGAAVGHTEAFF. CDR3 in DNA: TGTGCCAGTAGTAGTGGTGGGGCCGCGGTAGGGCACACTGAAGCTTTCTTT.

This chain links TRBV7-9 with TRBJ2-1, with D tentatively TRBD2 (6 bases). The CDR3 has 15 residues. The V gene's germline CDR1 is SEHNR and CDR2 FQNEAQ (reference sequence). V dropped 8 bases and J dropped 8 bases, with 22 bases sitting between them. The CDR3 loop is CASPPEGGGKYEQFF. For the CDR3, the DNA is TGTGCCAGCCCACCCGAAGGAGGAGGGAAGTATGAGCAGTTCTTC.

The gene calls are TRBV4-3 and TRBJ2-3; TRBD1 aligns across 7 bases. This CDR3 has 14 amino acids. Germline assignment: CDR1 LGHNA and CDR2 YSLEER. Trimming at V came to 4 bases and at J to 9 bases, leaving 10 bases not matched to a gene. CDR3 region: CASSPPLDRTTQYF. CDR3 coding DNA: TGCGCCAGCAGCCCCCCCCTGGACAGGACAACGCAGTATTTT.

This chain joins TRBV6-5 and TRBJ2-7; no firm D call. The length of the CDR3 is 13 residues. Trimming took 6 bases from V and 6 from J, leaving 15 bases between them. Per germline, CDR1 MNHEY and CDR2 SVGAGI. In DNA, the CDR3 is TGTGCCAGCAGCACCCGAGGATCGGGCGAGCAGTACTTC. Amino acids: CASSTRGSGEQYF.

The chain has TRBV29-1 and TRBJ1-5; D possibly corresponds to TRBD1 (5 bases). The CDR3 loop spans 13 amino acids. Germline lookup yields CDR1 SQVTM and CDR2 ANQGSEA. Trimming cost V 4 bases and J 3 bases, with 10 bases left between them. The CDR3 loop is CSVGGHPNQPQHF. The CDR3 nucleotides read TGCAGCGTTGGAGGACATCCCAATCAGCCCCAGCATTTT. Combining the CDR3 with reference TRBV29-1 and TRBJ1-5 gives the whole variable domain SAVISQKPSRDICQRGTSLTIQCQVDSQVTMMFWYRQQPGQSLTLIATANQGSEATYESGFVIDKFPISRPNLTFSTLTVSNMSPEDSSIYLCSVGGHPNQPQHFGDGTRLSIL.

The chain combines TRBV19 with TRBJ1-4; possible D gene TRBD1, 5 bases. The CDR3 runs 16 residues. Germline assignment: CDR1 LNHDA and CDR2 SQIVND (reference sequence). Trimming took 6 bases from V and 5 from J, leaving 19 bases between them. The CDR3 sequence is CASRGLTGEGNEKLFF. The CDR3 nucleotides read TGTGCCAGTAGAGGACTAACGGGGGAGGGGAATGAAAAACTGTTTTTT.

The J gene is TRBJ2-5, the V gene TRBV15; possible D gene TRBD1, 5 bases. Per germline, CDR1 LNHNV and CDR2 YYDKDF (reference sequence). The CDR3 is 14 amino acids. Between the trimmed V and J ends, which lost 0 bases and 4 bases, there was a span of 9 bases. The CDR3 DNA follows: TGTGCCACCAGCAGAGAACAGGTCCGAGAGACCCAGTACTTC. This encodes CATSREQVRETQYF.

V gene TRBV2 combines with J gene TRBJ1-5; tentative D call: TRBD1 (5 bases). The germline gives CDR1 SNHLY, CDR2 FYNNEI. The CDR3 totals 13 residues. V was cut by 5 bases and J by 3 bases, with 8 bases left in between. CDR3 residues: CASSMTVNQPQHF. Here the CDR3 DNA reads TGTGCCAGCAGTATGACAGTCAATCAGCCCCAGCATTTT.

This sequence joins TRBV19 and TRBJ1-5; 7 bases fit TRBD1. After removal of 7 bases from V and 7 bases from J, the junction contained 10 bases not matched to a gene. The CDR3 runs to 14 residues. Germline V lookup: CDR1 LNHDA, CDR2 SQIVND (reference sequence). The CDR3 DNA is TGTGCCAGTAACCCACAGGGGTTGAGGCAGCCCCAGCATTTT. Its protein is CASNPQGLRQPQHF.

The chain has TRBV6-4 and TRBJ2-3, with TRBD2 as a possible D gene (6 bases). Trimming took off 2 bases at V and 4 bases at J, with 16 bases between the two ends. The germline gives CDR1 MRHNA, CDR2 SNTAGT. CDR3 length: 16 amino acids. CDR3: CASSDTRGGGADTQYF. The DNA of the CDR3 is TGTGCCAGCAGTGACACCCGGGGAGGAGGGGCAGATACGCAGTATTTT.

This chain links TRBV5-6 with TRBJ1-2; D unresolved. There are 12 residues in the CDR3. CDR1 and CDR2 (germline): SGHDT, YYEEEE. Trimming pared 0 bases from V and 4 bases from J, leaving 4 bases between. CDR3 protein: CASSLVFYGYTF. The CDR3 coding sequence is TGTGCCAGCAGCTTGGTCTTCTATGGCTACACCTTC.

Only a few counts were recorded for this clone. The gene calls are TRBV5-1 and TRBJ2-6; a weak D match, TRBD2 (5 bases). The CDR3 runs 14 residues. Germline V gene sequence: CDR1 SGHRS, CDR2 YFSETQ. V gave up 5 bases and J gave up 1 base, with 7 bases separating them. This CDR3 reads CASSPGSGANVLTF. In DNA, the CDR3 is TGCGCCAGCAGTCCGGGGTCTGGGGCCAACGTCCTGACTTTC.

The chain carries TRBV5-6 and TRBJ2-3, with a tentative D call TRBD1 (6 bases). Trimming removed 3 bases from V and 0 bases from J, with 8 bases in between. This CDR3 is 14 amino acids long. The germline gives CDR1 SGHDT, CDR2 YYEEEE. CDR3 sequence reads: CASSSTGSTDTQYF. CDR3 DNA: TGTGCCAGCAGCTCGACAGGTAGCACAGATACGCAGTATTTT.

CDR3 protein: CASSSSGYNEQFF. CDR3 nucleotides: TGTGCCAGCAGCTCTAGCGGGTACAATGAGCAGTTCTTC. V is TRBV7-9 and J is TRBJ2-1; 8 nucleotides line up with TRBD2. The CDR3 runs 13 residues. Germline V gene sequence: CDR1 SEHNR, CDR2 FQNEAQ (reference sequence). V was pared by 4 bases and J by 4 bases, with 0 bases of the junction left unmatched.

The gene calls are TRBV6-6 and TRBJ1-1, with D tentatively TRBD1 (6 bases). Germline V CDR1 and CDR2: MNHNY, SVGAGI (reference sequence). V was trimmed by 6 bases and J by 0 bases, leaving 8 bases between them. There are 13 residues in the CDR3. Written as DNA, the CDR3 is TGTGCCAGCAGGGGGACATTGAACACTGAAGCTTTCTTT. This translates into CASRGTLNTEAFF.

The chain uses TRBV30 and TRBJ1-5; 9 positions agree with TRBD1. The junction had 4 bases not matched to a gene; V was cut back by 5 bases and J by 2 bases. CDR1 and CDR2 (germline): GTSNPN, SVGIG (reference sequence). The CDR3 runs 14 residues. The CDR3 DNA reads TGTGCCTGGGGGGGACAGGGTGGCAATCAGCCCCAGCATTTT. Translating it yields CAWGGQGGNQPQHF.

The rearrangement uses TRBV7-3 and TRBJ2-1; maybe TRBD1 (5 bases). The CDR3 is 13 residues long. The germline V gene has CDR1 SGHTA and CDR2 FQGTGA. The V gene lost 3 bases and the J gene lost 6 bases, with 9 bases spanning the gap. The CDR3 nucleotides read TGTGCCAGCAGCTTCCAAGGGGTCAATGAGCAGTTCTTC. This translates into CASSFQGVNEQFF.

The chain couples TRBV13 to TRBJ1-2; 7 bases fit TRBD1. This CDR3 comprises 16 residues. The V gene's germline CDR1 is PRHDT and CDR2 FYEKMQ (reference sequence). The ends lost 5 bases at V and 1 base at J; junction bases unmatched: 10. The DNA of the CDR3 is TGTGCCAGCAGCCCCTGGGACAGCGTGTTTAACTATGGCTACACCTTC. Encoded protein: CASSPWDSVFNYGYTF.

The chain combines TRBV29-1 with TRBJ2-2, with a tentative D call TRBD2 (7 bases). This CDR3 contains 17 residues. V lost 0 bases to trimming and J lost 3 bases, with 17 bases between them. CDR1 SQVTM and CDR2 ANQGSEA come from the germline V gene. The CDR3 nucleotides are TGCAGCGTTGAAGATGCGGTCGCGGGGGCTGACACCGGGGAGCTGTTTTTT. This encodes CSVEDAVAGADTGELFF.

The chain recombines TRBV12-5 with TRBJ2-3; 8 positions agree with TRBD2. Trimming at V came to 3 bases and at J to 0 bases, leaving 2 bases not matched to a gene. This CDR3 comprises 15 residues. CDR1 and CDR2 (germline): LGHNT, FRNRAP. CDR3 sequence reads: CASGFSSGSTDTQYF. The DNA of the CDR3 is TGTGCTAGTGGTTTCTCTAGCGGGAGCACAGATACGCAGTATTTT.